This TCR beta chain was observed in a study of T cells after yellow fever vaccination. General study points: Repertoires obtained by FACS sorting could include abundant clonotypes that entered as contaminants from the bulk population.

The study made its TCR cDNA through 5'RACE template switching. That step introduced a universal primer site along with UMIs. From the 5' RACE reads, TCRdb called clonotypes with MiXCR, one entry per CDR3 protein. This sample yields about 580,000 distinct CDR3 sequences, of which roughly a sixth are seen a single time; roughly a sixth belongs to the top ten. A note on this clonotype: Its antigen is not known.

The CDR3 consists of 14 residues. Trimming cost V 3 bases and J 3 bases, with 8 bases left between them. Germline CDR1 reads MNHEY; CDR2 reads SVGAGI. The sequencing used PBMCs, collected about 5 days after the first yellow fever vaccination. The sequence was obtained from a man in his late teens or twenties who received the YFV17D yellow fever vaccine. The J gene is TRBJ2-2, the V gene TRBV6-5; no clear D gene. In DNA, the CDR3 is TGTGCCAGCAGTTATACCTGGGACACCGGGGAGCTGTTTTTT. It translates to CASSYTWDTGELFF.